This T cell receptor (beta chain) appears in the sequencing data of a study of graft-versus-host responses after intestinal transplantation. About the research overall: Each recipient received a multivisceral, liver-intestinal, or isolated intestinal graft. Induction using anti-thymocyte globulin, followed by tacrolimus and steroids for roughly 3 years, was given to all recipients. Study-wide findings and caveats: Recipient marrow held GvH clones, some first seen in ileum or blood. Circulating GvH clone levels at their peak were associated with HvG declines (early post-transplant).

Method: immunoSEQ multiplex PCR; TCRdb's copy keeps in-frame clones and lacks some. The data contain around 30,000 clones, 87% of them singletons. This clone was counted between two and nine times. Its specificity is not known. One junction end does not reproduce the germline sequence, and a read error may be involved. The CDR3 runs 15 residues. The J gene is TRBJ2-7, the V gene TRBV5-3, with 8 nucleotides matching TRBD2. TRBV5-3 is labeled an ORF, and its function is uncertain. Material: PBMCs, obtained about 450 days after intestinal transplantation. This clonotype was obtained from a human patient who received an intestinal transplant, so some T cells may come from the graft donor. The CDR3 DNA sequence: TGTGCCAGCAGCTCAGACGGACTAGCTGCCTACGAGCAGTACTTC. Encoded protein: CASSSDGLAAYEQYF.